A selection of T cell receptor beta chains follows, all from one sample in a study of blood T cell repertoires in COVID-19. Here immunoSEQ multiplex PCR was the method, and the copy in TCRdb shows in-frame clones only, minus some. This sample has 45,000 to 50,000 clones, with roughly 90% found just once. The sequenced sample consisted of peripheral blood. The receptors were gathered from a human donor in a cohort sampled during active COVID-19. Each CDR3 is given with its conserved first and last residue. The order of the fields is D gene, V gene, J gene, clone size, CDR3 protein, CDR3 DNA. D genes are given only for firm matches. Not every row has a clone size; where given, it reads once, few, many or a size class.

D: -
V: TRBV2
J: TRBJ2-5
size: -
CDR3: CASRRGAQYF
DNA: TGTGCCAGCAGACGCGGAGCCCAGTACTTC

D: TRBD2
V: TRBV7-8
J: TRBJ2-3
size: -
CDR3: CASSPRRSGGTDTQYF
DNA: TGTGCCAGCAGCCCACGGCGAAGCGGGGGCACAGATACGCAGTATTTT

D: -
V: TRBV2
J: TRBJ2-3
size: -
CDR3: CASSEGAVRTDTQYF
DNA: TGTGCCAGCAGTGAGGGGGCGGTCAGGACAGATACGCAGTATTTT

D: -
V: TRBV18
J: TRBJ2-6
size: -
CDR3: CASSEDMGGANVLTF
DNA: TGTGCCAGCTCAGAGGACATGGGAGGGGCCAACGTCCTGACTTTC

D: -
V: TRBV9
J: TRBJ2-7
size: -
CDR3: CASSGQGFHEQYF
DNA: TGTGCCAGCAGCGGCCAGGGGTTCCACGAGCAGTACTTC

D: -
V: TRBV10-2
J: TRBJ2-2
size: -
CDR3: CAGGPGGENTGELFF
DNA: TGCGCCGGCGGGCCTGGCGGGGAGAACACCGGGGAGCTGTTTTTT

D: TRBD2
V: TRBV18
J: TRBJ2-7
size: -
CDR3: CASSPQTGGEQYF
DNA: TGTGCCAGCTCACCCCAAACGGGAGGGGAGCAGTACTTC

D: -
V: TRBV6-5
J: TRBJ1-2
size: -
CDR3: CASSSDRTGNYGYTF
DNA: TGTGCCAGCAGTTCCGATCGAACAGGAAACTATGGCTACACCTTC

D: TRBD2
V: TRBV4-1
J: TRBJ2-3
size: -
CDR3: CASSQSGGASTDTQYF
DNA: TGCGCCAGCAGCCAGAGCGGGGGTGCTAGCACAGATACGCAGTATTTT

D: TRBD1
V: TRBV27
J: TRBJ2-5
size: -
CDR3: CASARQGASTRTQYF
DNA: TGTGCCAGCGCCCGACAGGGGGCGAGTACGCGGACCCAGTACTTC

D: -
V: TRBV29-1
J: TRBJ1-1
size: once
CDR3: CSVEGLIEAFF
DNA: TGCAGCGTTGAAGGACTGATTGAAGCTTTCTTT

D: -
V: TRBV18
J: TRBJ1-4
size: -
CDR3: CASSPPTGPREKLFF
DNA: TGTGCCAGCTCACCACCCACAGGCCCCCGTGAAAAACTGTTTTTT

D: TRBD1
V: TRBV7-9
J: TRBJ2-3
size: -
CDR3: CASSSGQGATDTQYF
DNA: TGTGCCAGCAGCTCAGGGCAGGGGGCCACAGATACGCAGTATTTT

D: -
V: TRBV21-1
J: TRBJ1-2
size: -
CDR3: CASSKESLRCGTGGGNYGYTF
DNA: TGTGCCAGCAGCAAAGAGTCTCTAAGATGTGGGACAGGGGGCGGAAACTATGGCTACACCTTC